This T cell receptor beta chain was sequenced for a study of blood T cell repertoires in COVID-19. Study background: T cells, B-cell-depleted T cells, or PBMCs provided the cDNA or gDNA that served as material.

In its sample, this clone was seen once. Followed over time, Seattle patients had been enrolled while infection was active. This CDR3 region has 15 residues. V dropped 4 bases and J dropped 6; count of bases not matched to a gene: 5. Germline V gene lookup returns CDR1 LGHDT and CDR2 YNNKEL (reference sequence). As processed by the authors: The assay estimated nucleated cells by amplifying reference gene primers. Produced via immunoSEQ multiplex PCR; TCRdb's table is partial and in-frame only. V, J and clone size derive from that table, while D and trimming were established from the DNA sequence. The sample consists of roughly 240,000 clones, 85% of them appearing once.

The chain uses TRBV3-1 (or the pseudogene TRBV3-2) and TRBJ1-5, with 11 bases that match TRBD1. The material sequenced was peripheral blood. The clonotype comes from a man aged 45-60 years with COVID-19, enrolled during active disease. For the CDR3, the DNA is TGTGCCAGCAGCCTTGGACAGGGGGCAGGTCAGCCCCAGCATTTT. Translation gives CASSLGQGAGQPQHF.